This TCR beta chain was captured by sequencing in a study of CD8 T cells in ankylosing spondylitis. Ten or more counts support this clonotype. In TCRdb, the 5' RACE reads were re-called with MiXCR into one record per CDR3 protein. The sample gives about 160,000 distinct CDR3 sequences, 18% of which show up once; about 8% is in the top ten. CDR1 and CDR2 (germline): SGHRS, YFSETQ. Trimming shortened V by 0 bases and J by 6 bases, and 16 bases separated the two germline ends. The CDR3 sequence is 15 residues long. The sample consisted of blood, either unsorted or a sorted T cell fraction (not recorded which). V is TRBV5-1 and J is TRBJ2-7, with D possibly matching TRBD2 (6 bases). The receptor comes from a male donor with ankylosing spondylitis or in good health (not recorded which). The CDR3 bases are TGCGCCAGCAGCTTGGTGGGCGGGGAAGGGCGCGAGCAGTACTTC. Protein product: CASSLVGGEGREQYF.